Below are 11 T cell receptor beta chains sequenced from a single sample in a study of T cell responses to AZD1222 COVID-19 vaccine. TCRdb's table, derived via immunoSEQ multiplex PCR, lists solely in-frame clones and lacks some. The sample lists 60,000 to 75,000 clones, nearly 90% occurring once. Sequenced material: peripheral blood, taken 28 days after the second AZD1222 dose. The source of these receptors is an adult who received the AZD1222 COVID-19 vaccine.

The chain couples TRBV18 to TRBJ2-5; no firm D call. Trimming stripped 3 bases from V and 2 bases from J, with 10 bases between. Germline V CDR1 and CDR2: KGHSH, LQKENI. The CDR3 is 14 amino acids. CDR3 coding DNA: TGTGCCAGCTCACCTGTGGGCGGACAAGAGACCCAGTACTTC. It yields the protein CASSPVGGQETQYF.

This clone came up a few times. V usage is TRBV5-1 and J usage is TRBJ2-7; no reliable D call. Germline V CDR1 and CDR2: SGHRS, YFSETQ. The CDR3 is 11 residues long. Trimming took 3 bases from V and 0 from J, leaving 1 base between them. The CDR3 coding sequence is TGCGCCAGCAGCTCCTCCTACGAGCAGTACTTC. Amino acids: CASSSSYEQYF.

CDR3 coding DNA: TGTGCCAGCAGTCCAGGGTCTCTGGCCGGGGAGCTGTTTTTT. Residues: CASSPGSLAGELFF. The V gene is TRBV28, the J gene TRBJ2-2; a possible D gene is TRBD1 (5 bases). The V gene lost 5 bases and the J gene lost 6 bases, with 13 bases spanning the gap. The CDR3 runs to 14 residues. The germline V gene encodes CDR1 MDHEN and CDR2 SYDVKM.

The rearrangement joins TRBV5-1 to TRBJ2-7; 13 bases match TRBD2. V dropped 3 bases and J dropped 0; count of bases not matched to a gene: 3. The CDR3 contains 16 residues. Germline CDR1 reads SGHRS; CDR2 reads YFSETQ. CDR3 sequence (DNA): TGCGCCAGCAGCTGGGGGACTAGCGGGGTCTCCTACGAGCAGTACTTC. This gives the protein CASSWGTSGVSYEQYF.

The chain employs TRBV28 and TRBJ2-5; 8 positions match TRBD2. V dropped 6 bases and J dropped 4; count of bases not matched to a gene: 10. Germline CDR1 is MDHEN and CDR2 is SYDVKM. The CDR3 consists of 15 residues. DNA for the CDR3: TGTGCCAGCAGCGAGCGAGTGGCGGGAGGAGAGACCCAGTACTTC. Translating it yields CASSERVAGGETQYF.

The chain combines TRBV4-1 with TRBJ1-3; TRBD1 might be the D (6 bases). Deletions cut 1 base from V and 4 bases from J, with 11 bases between. Germline CDR1 MGHRA, CDR2 YSYEKL. The CDR3 is 15 amino acids. The CDR3 DNA sequence: TGCGCCAGCAGCCAAGCTATAGACAGGGGAAACACCATATATTTT. Translating gives CASSQAIDRGNTIYF.

The V and J genes are TRBV6-5 and TRBJ1-2; no clear D. The length of the CDR3 is 14 residues. Per the germline V gene, CDR1 is MNHEY and CDR2 is SVGAGI. Trimming took off 5 bases at V and 1 base at J, with 11 bases between the two ends. The CDR3 spells CASSRVEGNYGYTF. CDR3 coding DNA: TGTGCCAGCAGTCGGGTTGAGGGTAACTATGGCTACACCTTC.

CDR3 residues: CASSLGFSYEQYF. The CDR3 DNA reads TGTGCCAGCAGCCTTGGATTCTCCTACGAGCAGTACTTC. The chain employs TRBV5-4 and TRBJ2-7; D ambiguous. Germline V gives CDR1 SGHNT, CDR2 YYREEE (reference sequence). The CDR3 is 13 amino acids. V lost 4 bases, J lost 0 bases, and 8 bases lay in between.

This chain uses TRBV7-2 with TRBJ2-1, with TRBD2 as a possible D gene (5 bases). CDR1 is SGHTA, CDR2 FQGNSA, per germline. V was trimmed by 1 base and J by 5 bases, leaving 12 bases between them. This CDR3 has 15 amino acids. CDR3 sequence (DNA): TGTGCCAGCAGCTTAGGAGTCGGGGTTAACAATGAGCAGTTCTTC. Its protein is CASSLGVGVNNEQFF.

This rearrangement joins TRBV5-8 to TRBJ2-5; no clear D. CDR3 size: 14 residues. Between the trimmed V and J ends, which lost 7 bases and 0 bases, there was a span of 13 bases. Germline CDR1 SGHTS, CDR2 YDEGEE. The CDR3 DNA is TGTGCCAGCTTAAATACAGAGTACCAAGAGACCCAGTACTTC. As protein: CASLNTEYQETQYF.

This clone has a single count. The rearrangement joins TRBV6-5 to TRBJ2-5; tentatively, D is TRBD2 (6 bases). The V gene lost 6 bases and the J gene lost 1 base, with 9 bases spanning the gap. Germline V gives CDR1 MNHEY, CDR2 SVGAGI. The length of the CDR3 is 13 residues. The CDR3 sequence: CASRAGFQETQYF. CDR3 DNA sequence: TGTGCCAGCAGGGCGGGGTTCCAAGAGACCCAGTACTTC.